This T cell receptor beta chain was sequenced in a study of blood T cell repertoires in COVID-19. Turning to the study itself: Samples taken during acute and convalescent COVID-19 were collected in the United States, Italy and Spain. T cells, B-cell-depleted T cells, or PBMCs supplied cDNA or gDNA.

Original processing notes: Estimates of nucleated cell counts were drawn from the amplification of reference gene primers. The assay was immunoSEQ multiplex PCR, and TCRdb's table has in-frame clones only and misses some. Clonal size and the V and J genes are those of that table, whereas D and trimming came from the DNA. The table lists around 81,000 clones, roughly 86% of them singletons. The CDR3 is 11 amino acids. Germline loops: CDR1 MNHNY, CDR2 SVGAGI (reference sequence). With 7 bases removed from V and 6 bases from J, the gap between germline ends came to 8 bases. This clone was observed once. Sequencing was carried out using peripheral blood. The clonotype was recovered from a woman aged 60-75 years with acute or convalescent COVID-19. This chain joins TRBV6-6 and TRBJ2-3, with TRBD2 as a possible D gene (5 bases). CDR3 amino acids: CASTPGDTQYF. DNA of the CDR3: TGTGCCAGCACCCCGGGGGATACGCAGTATTTT.